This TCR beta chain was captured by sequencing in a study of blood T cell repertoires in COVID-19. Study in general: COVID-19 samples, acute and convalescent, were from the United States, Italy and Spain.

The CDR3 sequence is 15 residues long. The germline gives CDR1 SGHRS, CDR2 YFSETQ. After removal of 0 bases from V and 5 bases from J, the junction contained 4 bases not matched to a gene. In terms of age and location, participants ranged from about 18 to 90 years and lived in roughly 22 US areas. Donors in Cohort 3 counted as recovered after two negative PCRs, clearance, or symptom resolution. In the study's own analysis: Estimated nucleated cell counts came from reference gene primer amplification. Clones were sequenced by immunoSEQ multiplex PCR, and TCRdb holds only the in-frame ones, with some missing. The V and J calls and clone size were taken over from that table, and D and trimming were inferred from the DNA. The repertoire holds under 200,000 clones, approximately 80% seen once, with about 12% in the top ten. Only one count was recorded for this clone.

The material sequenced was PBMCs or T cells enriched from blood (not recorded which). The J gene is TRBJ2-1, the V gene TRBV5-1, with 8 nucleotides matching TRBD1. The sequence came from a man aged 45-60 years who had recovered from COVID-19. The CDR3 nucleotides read TGCGCCAGCAGCTTGGGTCAGGGGGCCCACAATGAGCAGTTCTTC. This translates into CASSLGQGAHNEQFF. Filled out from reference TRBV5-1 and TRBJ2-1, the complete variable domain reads KAGVTQTPRYLIKTRGQQVTLSCSPISGHRSVSWYQQTPGQGLQFLFEYFSETQRNKGNFPGRFSGRQFSNSRSEMNVSTLELGDSALYLCASSLGQGAHNEQFFGPGTRLTVL.